The source of this TCR beta chain is a study of Ad26.COV2.S vaccination and SARS-CoV-2 variants. On the study more broadly: The donor participated in the COV1001 trial, in its Ad26.COV2.S arm. In the study, Ad26.COV2.S was injected intramuscularly once, or twice 56 days apart.

TCRdb keeps only in-frame clones here, not all; method: immunoSEQ multiplex PCR. Of roughly 320,000 clones in the sample, about 85% are singletons; the top ten hold 2.1%. Sample treatment: around 19 received Ad26.COV2.S at low or high dose, single or two shots; 5 received placebo; per-sample allocation not given. On day 63 after the first injection, vaccine and placebo recipients gave samples. An adult of 18-55 years in Boston served as donor. Vaccination employed an Ad26 vector expressing the Wuhan-strain SARS-CoV-2 spike. Germline-derived CDR1 and CDR2 are KGHSH and LQKENI. Deletions cut 1 base from V and 2 bases from J, with 9 bases between. This CDR3 is 15 amino acids long.

The sequence was collected from a person aged 18-60 years who received the Ad26.COV2.S COVID-19 vaccine or a placebo. The input for sequencing was peripheral blood, taken in a trial of Ad26.COV2.S vaccine versus placebo. This chain uses TRBV18 with TRBJ1-3; D unclear. CDR3 DNA: TGTGCCAGCTCACCACAGTTCGGGGCTGGAAACACCATATATTTT. Its protein is CASSPQFGAGNTIYF.